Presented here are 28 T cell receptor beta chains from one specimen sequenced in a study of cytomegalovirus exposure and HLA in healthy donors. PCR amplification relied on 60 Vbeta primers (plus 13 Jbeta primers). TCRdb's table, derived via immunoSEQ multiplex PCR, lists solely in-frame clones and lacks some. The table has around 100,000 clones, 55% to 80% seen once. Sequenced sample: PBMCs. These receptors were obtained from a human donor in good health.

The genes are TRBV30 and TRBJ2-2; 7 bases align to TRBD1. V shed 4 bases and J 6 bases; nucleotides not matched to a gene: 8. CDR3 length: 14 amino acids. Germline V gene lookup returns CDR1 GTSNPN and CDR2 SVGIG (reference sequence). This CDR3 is CAWTGTVSPGELFF. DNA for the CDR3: TGTGCCTGGACCGGGACAGTTTCCCCCGGGGAGCTGTTTTTT.

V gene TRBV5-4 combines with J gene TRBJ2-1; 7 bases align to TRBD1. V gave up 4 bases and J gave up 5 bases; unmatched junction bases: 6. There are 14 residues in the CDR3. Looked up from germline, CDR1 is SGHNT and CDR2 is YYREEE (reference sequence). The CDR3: CASSANGQDNEQFF. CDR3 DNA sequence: TGTGCCAGCAGCGCAAACGGACAGGACAATGAGCAGTTCTTC.

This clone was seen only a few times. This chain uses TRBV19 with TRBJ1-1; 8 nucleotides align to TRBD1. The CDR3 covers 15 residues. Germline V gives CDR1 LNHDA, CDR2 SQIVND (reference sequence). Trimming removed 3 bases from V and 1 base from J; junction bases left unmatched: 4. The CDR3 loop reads CASSMGRGQNTEAFF. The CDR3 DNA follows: TGTGCCAGTAGTATGGGCAGGGGGCAGAACACTGAAGCTTTCTTT.

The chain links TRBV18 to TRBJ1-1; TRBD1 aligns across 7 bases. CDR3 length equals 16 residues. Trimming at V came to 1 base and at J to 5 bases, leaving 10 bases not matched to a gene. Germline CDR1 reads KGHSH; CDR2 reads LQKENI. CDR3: CASSPHSPRGETEAFF. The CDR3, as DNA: TGTGCCAGCTCACCACATTCCCCCAGGGGGGAAACTGAAGCTTTCTTT.

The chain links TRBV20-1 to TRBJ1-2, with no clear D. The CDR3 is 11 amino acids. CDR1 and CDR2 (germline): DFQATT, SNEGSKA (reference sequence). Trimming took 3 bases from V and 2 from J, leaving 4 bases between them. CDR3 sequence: CSASFNYGYTF. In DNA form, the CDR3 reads TGCAGTGCTAGCTTCAACTATGGCTACACCTTC.

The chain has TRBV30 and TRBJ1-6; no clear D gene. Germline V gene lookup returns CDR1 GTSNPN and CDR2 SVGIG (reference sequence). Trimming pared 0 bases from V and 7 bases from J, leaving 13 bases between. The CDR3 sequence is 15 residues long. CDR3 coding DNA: TGTGCCTGGAGTGTCGCGGGGAAGCGCAATTCACCCCTCCACTTT. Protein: CAWSVAGKRNSPLHF.

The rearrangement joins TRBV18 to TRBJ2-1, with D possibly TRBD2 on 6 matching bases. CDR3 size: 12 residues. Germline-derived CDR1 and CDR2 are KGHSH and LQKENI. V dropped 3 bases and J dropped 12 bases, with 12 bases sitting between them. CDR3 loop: CASSPTPGGQFF. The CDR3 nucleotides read TGTGCCAGCTCACCGACTCCCGGGGGGCAGTTCTTC.

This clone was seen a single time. The CDR3 loop reads CASSELQVRSDTQYF. The CDR3 DNA reads TGTGCCAGCAGTGAACTACAGGTGCGGTCAGATACGCAGTATTTT. The chain links TRBV6-1 to TRBJ2-3, with D perhaps matching TRBD1 (5 bases). Germline V gene lookup returns CDR1 MNHNS and CDR2 SASEGT. V lost 2 bases and J 4 bases, leaving 13 bases between the germline ends. The CDR3 runs 15 residues.

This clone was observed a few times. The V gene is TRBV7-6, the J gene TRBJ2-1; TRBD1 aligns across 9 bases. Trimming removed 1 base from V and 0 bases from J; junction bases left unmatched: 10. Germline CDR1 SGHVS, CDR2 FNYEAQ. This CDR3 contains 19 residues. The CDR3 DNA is TGTGCCAGCAGCTTAGAGAGGACAGGGGACCGCAGCTCCTACAATGAGCAGTTCTTC. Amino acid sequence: CASSLERTGDRSSYNEQFF.

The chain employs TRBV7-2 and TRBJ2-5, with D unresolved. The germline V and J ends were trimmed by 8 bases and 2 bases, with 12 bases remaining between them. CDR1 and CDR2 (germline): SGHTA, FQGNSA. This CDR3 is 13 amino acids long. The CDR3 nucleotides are TGTGCCAGCCTGCCAGCGTTACAAGAGACCCAGTACTTC. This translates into CASLPALQETQYF.

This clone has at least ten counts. For the CDR3, the DNA is TGCGCCAGCAGCTTAGTAAGCGGGCTGAACACCGGGGAGCTGTTTTTT. Its protein product is CASSLVSGLNTGELFF. The chain employs TRBV5-1 and TRBJ2-2; D is possibly TRBD2 (6 bases). This CDR3 contains 16 residues. Germline CDR1 reads SGHRS; CDR2 reads YFSETQ. Trimming took off 2 bases at V and 1 base at J, with 12 bases between the two ends.

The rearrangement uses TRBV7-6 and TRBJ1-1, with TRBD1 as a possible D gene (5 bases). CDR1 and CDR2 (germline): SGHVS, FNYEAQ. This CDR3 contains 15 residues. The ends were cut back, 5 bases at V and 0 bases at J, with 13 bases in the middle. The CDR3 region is CASSLAGGMNTEAFF. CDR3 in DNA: TGTGCCAGCAGCCTCGCGGGGGGGATGAACACTGAAGCTTTCTTT. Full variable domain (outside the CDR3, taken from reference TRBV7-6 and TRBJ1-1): GAGVSQSPRYKVTKRGQDVALRCDPISGHVSLYWYRQALGQGPEFLTYFNYEAQQDKSGLPNDRFSAERPEGSISTLTIQRTEQRDSAMYRCASSLAGGMNTEAFFGQGTRLTVV.

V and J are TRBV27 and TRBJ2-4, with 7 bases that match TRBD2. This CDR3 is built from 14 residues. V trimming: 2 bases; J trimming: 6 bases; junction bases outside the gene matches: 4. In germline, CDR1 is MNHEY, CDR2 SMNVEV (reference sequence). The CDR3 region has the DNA TGTGCCAGCAGTTTAGGGGGGGTTGGAAACATTCAGTACTTC. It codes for CASSLGGVGNIQYF.

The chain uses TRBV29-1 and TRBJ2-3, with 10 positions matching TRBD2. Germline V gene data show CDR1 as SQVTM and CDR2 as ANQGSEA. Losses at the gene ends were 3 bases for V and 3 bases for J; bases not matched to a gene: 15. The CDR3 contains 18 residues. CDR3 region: CSVEGTSASWLATDTQYF. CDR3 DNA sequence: TGCAGCGTTGAGGGGACTAGCGCCTCCTGGTTAGCAACAGATACGCAGTATTTT.

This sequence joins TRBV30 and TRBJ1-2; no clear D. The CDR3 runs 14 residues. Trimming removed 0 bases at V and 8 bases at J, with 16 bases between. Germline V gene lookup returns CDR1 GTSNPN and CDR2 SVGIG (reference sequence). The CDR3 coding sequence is TGTGCCTGGAGTGTAGTCACGGGATCTATGGGCTACACCTTC. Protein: CAWSVVTGSMGYTF.

The CDR3 DNA is TGTGCCAGCAGCCCACCGGGGGGTACGCAGTATTTT. Translation: CASSPPGGTQYF. The chain couples TRBV7-7 to TRBJ2-3, with 7 bases identical to TRBD2. From germline, CDR1 is SSHAT and CDR2 FNYEAQ (reference sequence). The ends lost 5 bases at V and 8 bases at J; junction bases unmatched: 4. CDR3 length equals 12 residues.

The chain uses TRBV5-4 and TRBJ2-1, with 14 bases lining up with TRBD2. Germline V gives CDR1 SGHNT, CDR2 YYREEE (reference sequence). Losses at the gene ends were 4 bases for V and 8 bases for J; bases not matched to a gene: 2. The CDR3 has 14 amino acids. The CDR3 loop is CASSPGLAGDEQFF. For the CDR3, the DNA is TGTGCCAGCAGCCCGGGACTAGCGGGGGATGAGCAGTTCTTC.

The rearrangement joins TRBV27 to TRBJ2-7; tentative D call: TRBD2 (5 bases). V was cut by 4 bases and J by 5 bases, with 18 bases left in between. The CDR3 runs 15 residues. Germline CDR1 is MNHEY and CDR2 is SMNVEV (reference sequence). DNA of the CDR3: TGTGCCAGCAGTTACTCGGGGTTGGGGAGCCACGAGCAGTACTTC. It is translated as CASSYSGLGSHEQYF.

The CDR3 here is CASSPRAGGTSWELFF. DNA of the CDR3: TGCGCCAGCAGCCCGAGGGCTGGGGGGACTAGCTGGGAGCTGTTTTTT. The chain combines TRBV4-1 with TRBJ2-2; 9 bases agree with TRBD2. J was trimmed by 9 bases and V by 4 bases; bases with no gene match: 12. Germline CDR1 and CDR2: MGHRA and YSYEKL. The CDR3 spans 16 residues.

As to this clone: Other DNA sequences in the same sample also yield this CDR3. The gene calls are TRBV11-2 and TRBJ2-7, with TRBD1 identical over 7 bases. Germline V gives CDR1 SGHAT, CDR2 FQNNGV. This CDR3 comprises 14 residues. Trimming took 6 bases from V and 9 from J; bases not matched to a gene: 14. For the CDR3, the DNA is TGTGCCAGCAGTGACAGGGTTCGGGTTTTGGGGCAGTACTTC. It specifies CASSDRVRVLGQYF.

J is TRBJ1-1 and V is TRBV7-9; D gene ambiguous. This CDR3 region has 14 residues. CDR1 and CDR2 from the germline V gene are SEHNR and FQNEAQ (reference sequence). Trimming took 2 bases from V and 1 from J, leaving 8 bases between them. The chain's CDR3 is CASSLTYGNTEAFF. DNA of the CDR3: TGTGCCAGCAGCTTAACTTACGGGAACACTGAAGCTTTCTTT.

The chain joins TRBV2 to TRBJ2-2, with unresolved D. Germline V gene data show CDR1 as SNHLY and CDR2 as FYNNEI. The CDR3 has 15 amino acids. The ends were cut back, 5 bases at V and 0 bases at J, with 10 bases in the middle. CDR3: CASSPQFANTGELFF. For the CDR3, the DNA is TGTGCCAGCAGTCCACAGTTCGCGAACACCGGGGAGCTGTTTTTT. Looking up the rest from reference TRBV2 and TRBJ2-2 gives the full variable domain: EPEVTQTPSHQVTQMGQEVILRCVPISNHLYFYWYRQILGQKVEFLVSFYNNEISEKSEIFDDQFSVERPDGSNFTLKIRSTKLEDSAMYFCASSPQFANTGELFFGEGSRLTVL.

CDR3 DNA sequence: TGTGCCAGCAGTTACGTCATAGGTAGTGGGCTACTCCGGTACTTC. Its protein product is CASSYVIGSGLLRYF. V is TRBV6-6 and J is TRBJ2-5; D not certain. Trimming stripped 2 bases from V and 13 bases from J, with 23 bases between. The CDR3 loop spans 15 amino acids. Looked up from germline, CDR1 is MNHNY and CDR2 is SVGAGI (reference sequence).

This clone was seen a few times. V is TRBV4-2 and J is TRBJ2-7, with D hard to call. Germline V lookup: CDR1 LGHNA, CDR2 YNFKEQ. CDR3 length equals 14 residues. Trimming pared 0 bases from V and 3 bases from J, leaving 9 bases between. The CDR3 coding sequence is TGTGCCAGCAGCCAAGATGCCGCAGGCTACGAGCAGTACTTC. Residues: CASSQDAAGYEQYF.

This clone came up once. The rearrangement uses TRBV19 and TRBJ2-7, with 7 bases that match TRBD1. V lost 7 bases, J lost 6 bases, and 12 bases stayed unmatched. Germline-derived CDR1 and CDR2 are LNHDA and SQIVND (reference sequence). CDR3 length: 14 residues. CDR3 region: CASTPTGLLGEQYF. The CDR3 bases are TGTGCCAGTACCCCGACAGGGCTCCTCGGCGAGCAGTACTTC.

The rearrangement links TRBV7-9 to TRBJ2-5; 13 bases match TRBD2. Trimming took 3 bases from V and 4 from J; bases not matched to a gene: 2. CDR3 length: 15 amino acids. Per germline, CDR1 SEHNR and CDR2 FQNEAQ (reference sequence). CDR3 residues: CASSFGTSGTETQYF. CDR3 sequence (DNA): TGTGCCAGCAGCTTTGGGACTAGCGGGACAGAGACCCAGTACTTC.

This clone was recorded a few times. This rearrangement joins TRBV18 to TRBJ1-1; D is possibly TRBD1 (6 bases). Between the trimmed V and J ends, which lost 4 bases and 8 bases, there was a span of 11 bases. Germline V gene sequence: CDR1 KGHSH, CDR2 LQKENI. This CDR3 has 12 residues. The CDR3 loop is CASSRNTGEAFF. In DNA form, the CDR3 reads TGTGCCAGCTCACGGAACACAGGGGAAGCTTTCTTT. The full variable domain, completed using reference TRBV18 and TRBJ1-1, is NAGVMQNPRHLVRRRGQEARLRCSPMKGHSHVYWYRQLPEEGLKFMVYLQKENIIDESGMPKERFSAEFPKEGPSILRIQQVVRGDSAAYFCASSRNTGEAFFGQGTRLTVV.

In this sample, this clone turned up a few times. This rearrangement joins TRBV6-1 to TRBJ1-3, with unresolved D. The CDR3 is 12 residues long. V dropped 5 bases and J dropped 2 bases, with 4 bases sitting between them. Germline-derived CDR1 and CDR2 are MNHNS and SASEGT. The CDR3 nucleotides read TGTGCCAGCAGTAACACTGGAAACACCATATATTTT. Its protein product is CASSNTGNTIYF.